This T cell receptor (beta chain) stems from a study of blood T cells in healthy people across ages (dated by TCRdb to the mid-2010s). Regarding the study in general: In model experiments, template switching captured roughly one uniquely barcoded TCR beta cDNA molecule for every two T cells. The study measured age-related changes in TCR beta repertoire diversity using deep sequencing normalized with unique cDNA molecular identifiers. Donors of different ages were randomly distributed across sequencing lanes to avoid experimental bias. The study analyzed two additional independent replicas of 1 million unique cDNA reads from the same blood draw for two donors, one aged 18 to 30 and one aged 80 or older. The donors were split into four age groups: young (average around 16 years), middle-aged (around 40), aged (approximately 60) and long-lived (about 74).

Library preparation employed 5' RACE. The sequencer listed for this sample is Illumina HiSeq 2500. The second PCR ran for about 6 to 12 cycles and used a J-beta primer mix along with a sample-barcoded 5' primer. A unique molecular identifier was introduced onto each TCR beta cDNA molecule by a template-switch 5' adaptor carrying 12 random nucleotides. Each sample yielded at least 2.5 million CDR3-containing paired-end reads. First-strand cDNA was synthesized from all RNA with the Mint cDNA synthesis kit, primed by a TRBC-specific oligonucleotide. After uracil-DNA glycosylase treatment, a first 18-cycle PCR used universal primers M1SS and BC2_uni_R on all cDNA. The published analysis was carried out like this. Each sample was normalized by randomly selecting 1 million high-quality reads, each carrying a distinct molecular identifier. Instead of being binned into consensus sequences, reads that shared molecular identifiers were thrown out. MiTCR, with a Q25 quality threshold and the strictest error-elimination algorithm, was used for CDR3 identification, clonotype clustering and error correction. A nonparametric unseen species model with Euler transformation was used to estimate lower-bound total TCR beta diversity. TCRdb took the public reads, trimmed them with fastp at Q25, ran MiXCR for clone calling and kept in-frame beta chains. Entries are consolidated by CDR3 protein sequence, retaining the most common genes and DNA. These V and J calls derive from TCRdb rather than the authors' analysis. The sample includes about 580,000 distinct CDR3 sequences, with roughly 48% observed a single time. Roughly 24% of the sample is in the top ten clones.

The donors were about 40 Caucasian individuals from Russia, aged roughly 6 to 90 years, who were systemically healthy. Each donor gave 8 to 10 milliliters of peripheral blood, drawn into EDTA-treated Vacutainer tubes. Ficoll-Paque density-gradient centrifugation was used to isolate PBMCs, with at least 6 million per sample. Total RNA, at least 6 micrograms per sample, was extracted from PBMCs with Trizol reagent. For every donor, an aliquot of PBMCs went through flow cytometry to measure the percentages of naive CD45RAhigh/CD27high T cells. As concerns this clonotype: Its antigen is not yet known. No base quality information exists; no much larger clone differs at one position.

Broader findings and caveats from the paper: As age increased, observed TCR beta diversity per million T cells dropped in a roughly linear way, and a significant reduction was already evident by age 40. Estimates of total diversity based on one million sequenced T cells were regarded as lower bounds and as underestimates. Compared with the aged group, more naive CD4+ T cells, fewer expanded clones and increased TCR diversity were shown by the long-lived group, suggesting age selection. A strong correlation was found between observed TCR beta diversity and the percentage of naive T cells measured by flow cytometry. Because profiling used bulk unsorted PBMCs, naive and antigen-experienced compartments could not be compared conclusively. The CMV infection status of donors was not known, potentially confounding age-related changes in expanded clonotypes.

Spanning cysteine to phenylalanine, the CDR3 consists of 18 amino acids. The CDR3 DNA has 54 bases and is translated from base 1. V is trimmed back by 4 bases and J by 2 bases, and the junction contains 11 bases that no gene match accounts for. From the germline V gene, CDR1 is KGHDR and CDR2 is SFDVKD. This clonotype originated in an elderly man in good health. Specimen: blood. Recombination linked TRBV24-1 to TRBJ2-5, with 11 bases matching TRBD1. The base sequence is TGTGCCACCAGTGACGTCCGGGGGACAGGGGGAAATCAAGAGACCCAGTACTTC. This gives the protein CATSDVRGTGGNQETQYF.